Listed below are T cell receptor beta chains from one sample, sequenced in a study of CD8 T cells in Susac syndrome. TCRdb ran MiXCR on the immunoSEQ multiplex PCR reads and lists one entry per CDR3 protein. The table has about 150,000 distinct CDR3 sequences, 95% to 96% seen once. The source material was CD8+ T cells from PBMCs. The receptor source for this set is a human donor with multiple sclerosis. The CDR3 runs from the conserved cysteine through the conserved F or W. The order of the fields is V gene, clone size, D gene, J gene, CDR3 protein, CDR3 DNA. A D gene is named only where the DNA matches it firmly. Not all rows give a size; the values are once, few, many and, for expanded clones, a class.

V: TRBV27; size: NA; D: NA; J: TRBJ1-1; CDR3: CASSPTGRGTEAFF; DNA: TGTGCCAGCAGTCCAACAGGGAGAGGCACTGAAGCTTTCTTT
V: TRBV23-1; size: NA; D: TRBD1; J: TRBJ1-2; CDR3: CASTYPRTGLYGYTF; DNA: TGCGCCAGCACTTACCCTCGGACAGGGCTCTATGGCTACACCTTC
V: TRBV20-1; size: NA; D: NA; J: TRBJ2-7; CDR3: CSARVARGTHMIYEQYF; DNA: TGCAGTGCTAGAGTCGCTCGGGGGACTCACATGATCTACGAGCAGTACTTC
V: TRBV30; size: NA; D: NA; J: TRBJ2-7; CDR3: CAQNGGGYEQYF; DNA: TGTGCCCAGAACGGCGGTGGGTACGAGCAGTACTTC
V: TRBV6-5; size: NA; D: TRBD1; J: TRBJ2-7; CDR3: CASSWDRSSYEQYF; DNA: TGTGCCAGCAGTTGGGACAGGAGCTCCTACGAGCAGTACTTC
V: TRBV7-9; size: NA; D: NA; J: TRBJ1-6; CDR3: CASSLAQYGSPLHF; DNA: TGTGCCAGCAGCTTAGCGCAGTATGGCTCACCCCTCCACTTT
V: TRBV6-6; size: NA; D: NA; J: TRBJ2-7; CDR3: CASSYSAGNSYEQYF; DNA: TGTGCCAGCAGTTACTCGGCAGGGAACTCCTACGAGCAGTACTTC
V: TRBV4-1; size: NA; D: NA; J: TRBJ2-7; CDR3: CASSQDRSESYEQYF; DNA: TGCGCCAGCAGCCAGGACAGATCTGAGTCCTACGAGCAGTACTTC
V: TRBV10-3; size: NA; D: NA; J: TRBJ2-3; CDR3: CAISETLGGTTDTQYF; DNA: TGTGCCATCAGTGAGACTTTAGGGGGGACCACAGATACGCAGTATTTT
V: TRBV29-1; size: NA; D: NA; J: TRBJ2-1; CDR3: CSVPGTGDEQFF; DNA: TGCAGCGTACCCGGGACCGGGGATGAGCAGTTCTTC
V: TRBV7-2; size: NA; D: NA; J: TRBJ2-1; CDR3: CASSPVAGGEQFF; DNA: TGTGCCAGCAGCCCGGTGGCTGGGGGAGAGCAGTTCTTC
V: TRBV24-1; size: NA; D: NA; J: TRBJ2-2; CDR3: CATSDRQVGTGELFF; DNA: TGTGCCACCAGTGATCGTCAGGTGGGCACCGGGGAGCTGTTTTTT
V: TRBV3-1; size: NA; D: TRBD1; J: TRBJ2-1; CDR3: CASSLDRGQGPAEQFF; DNA: TGTGCCAGCAGCCTAGACAGGGGCCAAGGGCCGGCGGAGCAGTTCTTC
V: TRBV3-1; size: NA; D: NA; J: TRBJ2-7; CDR3: CASSQELPLVPYEQYF; DNA: TGTGCCAGCAGCCAAGAACTTCCTTTGGTACCCTACGAGCAGTACTTC
V: TRBV9; size: NA; D: NA; J: TRBJ1-1; CDR3: CASSVALQNTEAFF; DNA: TGTGCCAGCAGCGTAGCTTTACAGAACACTGAAGCTTTCTTT
V: TRBV14; size: NA; D: NA; J: TRBJ2-7; CDR3: CASSHRQHEQYF; DNA: TGTGCCAGCAGCCATAGACAGCACGAGCAGTACTTC
V: TRBV4-2; size: NA; D: TRBD2; J: TRBJ2-5; CDR3: CASATSGGTETQYF; DNA: TGTGCCAGCGCGACTAGCGGGGGAACAGAGACCCAGTACTTC
V: TRBV29-1; size: NA; D: TRBD2; J: TRBJ2-1; CDR3: CSVGGGAKEQFF; DNA: TGCAGCGTTGGCGGGGGGGCAAAAGAGCAGTTCTTC
V: TRBV12-3/TRBV12-4; size: few; D: NA; J: TRBJ2-3; CDR3: CASSFGGSTDTQYF; DNA: TGTGCCAGCAGTTTCGGGGGTAGCACAGATACGCAGTATTTT
V: TRBV9; size: NA; D: NA; J: TRBJ2-1; CDR3: CASSVDGYNEQFF; DNA: TGTGCCAGCAGCGTAGACGGCTACAATGAGCAGTTCTTC
V: TRBV11-2; size: NA; D: NA; J: TRBJ1-4; CDR3: CASSLEGSAANEKLFF; DNA: TGTGCCAGCAGCTTAGAGGGGAGTGCTGCTAATGAAAAACTGTTTTTT
V: TRBV30; size: NA; D: NA; J: TRBJ1-2; CDR3: CAWSNRVNDGYTF; DNA: TGTGCCTGGAGCAACAGGGTGAACGATGGCTACACCTTC
V: TRBV7-2; size: NA; D: NA; J: TRBJ1-4; CDR3: CASSLGGGVGEKLFF; DNA: TGTGCCAGCAGCTTAGGCGGGGGCGTTGGTGAAAAACTGTTTTTT
V: TRBV4-1; size: NA; D: NA; J: TRBJ2-3; CDR3: CASSLLGHLNQDTQYF; DNA: TGCGCCAGCAGCCTGTTAGGTCACCTCAACCAGGATACGCAGTATTTT
V: TRBV12-5; size: NA; D: NA; J: TRBJ2-3; CDR3: CASGLVRRGTDTQYF; DNA: TGTGCTAGTGGTTTGGTACGTAGAGGCACAGATACGCAGTATTTT
V: TRBV30; size: NA; D: NA; J: TRBJ1-1; CDR3: CAWSPQGTEAFF; DNA: TGTGCCTGGAGTCCCCAGGGCACTGAAGCTTTCTTT
V: TRBV3-1; size: NA; D: NA; J: TRBJ2-3; CDR3: CASSYTPFGVSTDTQYF; DNA: TGTGCCAGCAGCTACACCCCTTTTGGAGTCTCCACAGATACGCAGTATTTT
V: TRBV6-2/TRBV6-3; size: few; D: NA; J: TRBJ2-5; CDR3: CASSYPGLPYF; DNA: TGTGCCAGCAGTTACCCAGGGTTGCCGTACTTC
V: TRBV5-1; size: NA; D: NA; J: TRBJ2-2; CDR3: CASSYQAGELFF; DNA: TGCGCCAGCAGCTACCAAGCCGGGGAGCTGTTTTTT
V: TRBV3-1; size: NA; D: NA; J: TRBJ2-2; CDR3: CASSQDTTGELFF; DNA: TGTGCCAGCAGCCAAGATACCACCGGGGAGCTGTTTTTT
V: TRBV2; size: NA; D: NA; J: TRBJ2-5; CDR3: CASVAPLAGETQYF; DNA: TGTGCCAGCGTAGCGCCACTAGCTGGCGAGACCCAGTACTTC
V: TRBV27; size: NA; D: NA; J: TRBJ1-5; CDR3: CASRRGNQPQHF; DNA: TGTGCCAGCAGGAGGGGCAATCAGCCCCAGCATTTT
V: TRBV27; size: NA; D: NA; J: TRBJ2-3; CDR3: CASSGGSLDTQYF; DNA: TGTGCCAGCAGCGGGGGTTCATTAGATACGCAGTATTTT
V: TRBV7-3; size: NA; D: TRBD1; J: TRBJ2-1; CDR3: CASSPLGTGGRNEQFF; DNA: TGTGCCAGCAGCCCCCTAGGGACAGGGGGCCGCAATGAGCAGTTCTTC
V: TRBV12-3/TRBV12-4; size: once; D: TRBD1; J: TRBJ1-1; CDR3: CASSPAAVTGGYQAFF; DNA: TGTGCCAGCAGCCCTGCGGCCGTGACAGGGGGCTATCAGGCTTTCTTT
V: TRBV6-5; size: NA; D: NA; J: TRBJ2-5; CDR3: CASSYSSERETQYF; DNA: TGTGCCAGCAGTTACTCGTCGGAACGGGAGACCCAGTACTTC
V: TRBV12-5; size: NA; D: NA; J: TRBJ1-2; CDR3: CASGFETGRPVYGYTF; DNA: TGTGCTAGTGGTTTTGAAACAGGGCGACCTGTCTATGGCTACACCTTC
V: TRBV20-1; size: once; D: NA; J: TRBJ2-1; CDR3: CSAIFYNEQFF; DNA: TGCAGTGCTATTTTCTACAATGAGCAGTTCTTC
V: TRBV20-1; size: NA; D: NA; J: TRBJ2-1; CDR3: CSASRQFLYNEQFF; DNA: TGCAGTGCTAGTCGACAATTCTTGTACAATGAGCAGTTCTTC
V: TRBV20-1; size: NA; D: TRBD2; J: TRBJ2-3; CDR3: CSARRASGDTDTQYF; DNA: TGCAGTGCTAGAAGGGCTAGCGGGGACACAGATACGCAGTATTTT
V: TRBV2; size: NA; D: TRBD1; J: TRBJ2-7; CDR3: CASNGELDRGYEQYF; DNA: TGTGCCAGCAATGGGGAATTGGACAGGGGCTACGAGCAGTACTTC
V: TRBV3-1; size: NA; D: NA; J: TRBJ2-7; CDR3: CASSPGTGSSYEQYF; DNA: TGTGCCAGCAGCCCCGGAACGGGGAGCTCCTACGAGCAGTACTTC
V: TRBV9; size: NA; D: TRBD1; J: TRBJ1-1; CDR3: CASSVETGGTEAFF; DNA: TGTGCCAGCAGCGTAGAAACAGGGGGGACTGAAGCTTTCTTT
V: TRBV23-1; size: once; D: NA; J: TRBJ1-2; CDR3: CATSPGDVGYTF; DNA: TGCGCCACTTCGCCGGGGGACGTCGGCTACACCTTC
V: TRBV20-1; size: NA; D: TRBD1; J: TRBJ2-5; CDR3: CSARSDRGERETQYF; DNA: TGCAGTGCTAGAAGCGACAGGGGGGAAAGGGAGACCCAGTACTTC
V: TRBV16; size: NA; D: NA; J: TRBJ2-1; CDR3: CASSPHNEQFF; DNA: TGTGCCAGCAGCCCACACAATGAGCAGTTCTTC
V: TRBV14; size: NA; D: NA; J: TRBJ2-7; CDR3: CASSHPYEQYF; DNA: TGTGCCAGCAGCCACCCCTACGAGCAGTACTTC
V: TRBV20-1; size: NA; D: TRBD2; J: TRBJ2-7; CDR3: CSARKLGTSGGPAYEQYF; DNA: TGCAGTGCGAGAAAACTTGGGACTAGCGGGGGCCCAGCCTACGAGCAGTACTTC
V: TRBV3-1; size: NA; D: TRBD2; J: TRBJ2-7; CDR3: CASSPEAGDSYEQYF; DNA: TGTGCCAGCAGCCCCGAGGCGGGAGACTCCTACGAGCAGTACTTC
V: TRBV5-1; size: NA; D: NA; J: TRBJ2-3; CDR3: CASSLDSAGREDTQYF; DNA: TGCGCCAGCAGCTTGGACTCCGCGGGGCGGGAAGATACGCAGTATTTT
V: TRBV9; size: NA; D: NA; J: TRBJ1-2; CDR3: CASSRDEGYTF; DNA: TGTGCCAGCAGCCGGGACGAGGGCTACACCTTC
V: TRBV29-1; size: NA; D: TRBD2; J: TRBJ2-3; CDR3: CSVDGGAMDTQYF; DNA: TGCAGCGTTGACGGGGGGGCCATGGATACGCAGTATTTT
V: TRBV20-1; size: NA; D: TRBD2; J: TRBJ2-1; CDR3: CSARDLGLGSYNEQFF; DNA: TGCAGTGCTAGAGATCTCGGACTAGGGTCCTACAATGAGCAGTTCTTC
V: TRBV7-8; size: NA; D: TRBD1; J: TRBJ2-1; CDR3: CASSSTGANNEQFF; DNA: TGTGCCAGCAGCTCGACAGGGGCGAACAATGAGCAGTTCTTC
V: TRBV30; size: NA; D: NA; J: TRBJ2-1; CDR3: CAWSVYSRREQFF; DNA: TGTGCCTGGAGTGTTTATTCACGGCGTGAGCAGTTCTTC
V: TRBV20-1; size: NA; D: NA; J: TRBJ2-5; CDR3: CSASLNEEETQYF; DNA: TGCAGTGCTAGTCTTAACGAGGAAGAGACCCAGTACTTC
V: TRBV5-6; size: NA; D: TRBD1; J: TRBJ2-1; CDR3: CASAPGTGVYNEQFF; DNA: TGTGCCAGCGCACCCGGGACAGGGGTATACAATGAGCAGTTCTTC
V: TRBV27; size: NA; D: TRBD2; J: TRBJ2-1; CDR3: CASTRLAGGDEQFF; DNA: TGTGCCAGCACCCGTCTAGCGGGGGGGGATGAGCAGTTCTTC
V: TRBV29-1; size: NA; D: NA; J: TRBJ2-1; CDR3: CSENGGQRNEQFF; DNA: TGCAGCGAGAACGGGGGACAGCGGAATGAGCAGTTCTTC
V: TRBV30; size: once; D: NA; J: TRBJ2-6; CDR3: CAWRETSGANVLTF; DNA: TGTGCCTGGAGGGAAACTTCTGGGGCCAACGTCCTGACTTTC